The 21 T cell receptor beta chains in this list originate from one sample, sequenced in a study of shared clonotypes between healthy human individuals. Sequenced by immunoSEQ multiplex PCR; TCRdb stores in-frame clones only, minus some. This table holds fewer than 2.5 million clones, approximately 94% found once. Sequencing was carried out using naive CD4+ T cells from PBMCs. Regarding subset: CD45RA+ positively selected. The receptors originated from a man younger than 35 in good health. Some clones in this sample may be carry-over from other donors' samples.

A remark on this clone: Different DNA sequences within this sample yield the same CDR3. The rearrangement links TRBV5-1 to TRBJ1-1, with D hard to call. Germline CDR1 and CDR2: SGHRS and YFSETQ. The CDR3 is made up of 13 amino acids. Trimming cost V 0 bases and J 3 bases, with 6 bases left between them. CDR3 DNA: TGCGCCAGCAGCTTGGTATTGGACACTGAAGCTTTCTTT. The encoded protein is CASSLVLDTEAFF.

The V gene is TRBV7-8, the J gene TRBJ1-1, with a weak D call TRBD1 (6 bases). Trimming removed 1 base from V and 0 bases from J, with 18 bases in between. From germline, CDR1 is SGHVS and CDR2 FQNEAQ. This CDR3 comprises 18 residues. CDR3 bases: TGTGCCAGCAGCTTAGTCGGAGGGGGATACATCATGAACACTGAAGCTTTCTTT. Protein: CASSLVGGGYIMNTEAFF. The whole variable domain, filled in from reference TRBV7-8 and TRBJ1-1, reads GAGVSQSPRYKVAKRGQDVALRCDPISGHVSLFWYQQALGQGPEFLTYFQNEAQLDKSGLPSDRFFAERPEGSVSTLKIQRTQQEDSAVYLCASSLVGGGYIMNTEAFFGQGTRLTVV.

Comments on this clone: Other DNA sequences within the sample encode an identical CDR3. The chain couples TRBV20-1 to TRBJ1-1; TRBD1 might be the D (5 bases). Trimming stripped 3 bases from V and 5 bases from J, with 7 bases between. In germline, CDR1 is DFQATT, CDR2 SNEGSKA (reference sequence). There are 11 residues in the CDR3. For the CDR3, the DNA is TGCAGTGCTAGGGGGGAGACTGAAGCTTTCTTT. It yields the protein CSARGETEAFF.

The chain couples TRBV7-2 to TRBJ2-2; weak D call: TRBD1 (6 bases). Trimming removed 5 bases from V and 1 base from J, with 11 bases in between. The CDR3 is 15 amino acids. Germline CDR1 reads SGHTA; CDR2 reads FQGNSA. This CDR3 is CASSPIQGNTGELFF. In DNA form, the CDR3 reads TGTGCCAGCAGCCCAATACAGGGGAACACCGGGGAGCTGTTTTTT.

CDR3 residues: CASSLGHSGNTIYF. CDR3 coding DNA: TGTGCCAGCAGTTTAGGGCACTCTGGAAACACCATATATTTT. The rearrangement joins TRBV27 to TRBJ1-3; D is ambiguous. CDR1 and CDR2 from the germline V gene are MNHEY and SMNVEV (reference sequence). The CDR3 spans 14 residues. The V end lost 2 bases, the J end lost 0 bases, and 5 bases lay between the germline ends.

In nucleotides, the CDR3 is TGTGCCAGCAGCCTAACTCGAAGGGGCACCGGGGAGCTGTTTTTT. This gives the protein CASSLTRRGTGELFF. The chain combines TRBV7-6 with TRBJ2-2; weak D call: TRBD1 (5 bases). The CDR3 has 15 residues. V lost 5 bases and J 4 bases, leaving 14 bases between the germline ends. Germline values: CDR1 SGHVS, CDR2 FNYEAQ.

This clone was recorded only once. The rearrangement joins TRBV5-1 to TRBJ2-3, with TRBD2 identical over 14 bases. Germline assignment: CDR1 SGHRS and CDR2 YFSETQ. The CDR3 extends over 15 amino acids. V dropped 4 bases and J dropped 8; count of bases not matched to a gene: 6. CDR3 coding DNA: TGCGCCAGCAGCGGGGGACTAGCGGGAGAAGGTACGCAGTATTTT. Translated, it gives CASSGGLAGEGTQYF. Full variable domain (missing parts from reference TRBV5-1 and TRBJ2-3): KAGVTQTPRYLIKTRGQQVTLSCSPISGHRSVSWYQQTPGQGLQFLFEYFSETQRNKGNFPGRFSGRQFSNSRSEMNVSTLELGDSALYLCASSGGLAGEGTQYFGPGTRLTVL.

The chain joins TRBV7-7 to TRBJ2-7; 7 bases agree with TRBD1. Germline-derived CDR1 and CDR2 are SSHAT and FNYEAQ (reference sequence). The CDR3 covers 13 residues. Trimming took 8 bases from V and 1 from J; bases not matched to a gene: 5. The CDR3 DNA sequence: TGTGCCAGCGCCCGGGGACAGTCCTACGAGCAGTACTTC. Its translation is CASARGQSYEQYF.

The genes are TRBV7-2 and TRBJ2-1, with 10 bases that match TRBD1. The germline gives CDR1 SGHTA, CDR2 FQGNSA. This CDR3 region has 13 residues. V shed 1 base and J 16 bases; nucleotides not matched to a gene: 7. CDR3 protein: CASSLVGTGVYFF. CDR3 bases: TGTGCCAGCAGCTTAGTCGGGACAGGGGTCTATTTCTTC.

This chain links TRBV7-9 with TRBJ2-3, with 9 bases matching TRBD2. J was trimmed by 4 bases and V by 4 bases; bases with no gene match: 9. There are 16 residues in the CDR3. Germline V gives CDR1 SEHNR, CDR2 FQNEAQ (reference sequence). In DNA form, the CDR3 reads TGTGCCAGCAGCTCGCGACTAGCGGACACGGCAGATACGCAGTATTTT. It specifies CASSSRLADTADTQYF.

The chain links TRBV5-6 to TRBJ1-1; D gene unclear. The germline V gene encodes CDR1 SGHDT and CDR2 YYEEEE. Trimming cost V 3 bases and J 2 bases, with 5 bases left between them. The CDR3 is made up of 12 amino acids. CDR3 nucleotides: TGTGCCAGCAGCTGGCAAAACACTGAAGCTTTCTTT. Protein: CASSWQNTEAFF.

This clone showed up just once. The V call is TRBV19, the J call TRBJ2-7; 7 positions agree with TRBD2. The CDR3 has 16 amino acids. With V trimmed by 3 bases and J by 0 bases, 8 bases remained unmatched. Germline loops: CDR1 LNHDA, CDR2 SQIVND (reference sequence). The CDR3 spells CASSILWGGSSYEQYF. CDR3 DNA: TGTGCCAGTAGTATTTTATGGGGGGGAAGCTCCTACGAGCAGTACTTC.

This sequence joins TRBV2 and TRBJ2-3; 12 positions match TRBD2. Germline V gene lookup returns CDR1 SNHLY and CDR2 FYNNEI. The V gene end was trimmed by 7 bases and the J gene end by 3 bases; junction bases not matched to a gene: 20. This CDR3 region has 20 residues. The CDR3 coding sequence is TGTGCCAGCAAAAGGAGCGTACCAACTAGCGGGAGGAAAGGAACAGATACGCAGTATTTT. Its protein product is CASKRSVPTSGRKGTDTQYF. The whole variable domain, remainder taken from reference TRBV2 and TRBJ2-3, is EPEVTQTPSHQVTQMGQEVILRCVPISNHLYFYWYRQILGQKVEFLVSFYNNEISEKSEIFDDQFSVERPDGSNFTLKIRSTKLEDSAMYFCASKRSVPTSGRKGTDTQYFGPGTRLTVL.

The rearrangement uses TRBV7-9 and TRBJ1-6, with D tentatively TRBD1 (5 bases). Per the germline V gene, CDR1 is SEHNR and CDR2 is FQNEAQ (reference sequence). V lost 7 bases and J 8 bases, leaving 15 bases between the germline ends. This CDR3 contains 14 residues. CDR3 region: CASTTGGEHSPLHF. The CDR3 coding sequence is TGTGCCAGCACCACGGGGGGGGAACATTCACCCCTCCACTTT.

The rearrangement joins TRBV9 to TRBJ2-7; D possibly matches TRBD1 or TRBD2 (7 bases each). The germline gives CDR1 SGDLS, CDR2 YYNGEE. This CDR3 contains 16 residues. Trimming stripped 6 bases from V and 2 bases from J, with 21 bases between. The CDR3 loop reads CASIPQGRGGAYEQYF. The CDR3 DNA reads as TGTGCCAGCATCCCCCAGGGCAGGGGGGGAGCCTACGAGCAGTACTTC.

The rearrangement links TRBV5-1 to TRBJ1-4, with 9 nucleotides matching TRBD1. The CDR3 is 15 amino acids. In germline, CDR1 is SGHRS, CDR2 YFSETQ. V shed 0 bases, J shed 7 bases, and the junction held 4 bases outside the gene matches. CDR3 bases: TGCGCCAGCAGCTTGGGGACAGGGGCACGTGAAAAACTGTTTTTT. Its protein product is CASSLGTGAREKLFF. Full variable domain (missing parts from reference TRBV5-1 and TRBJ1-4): KAGVTQTPRYLIKTRGQQVTLSCSPISGHRSVSWYQQTPGQGLQFLFEYFSETQRNKGNFPGRFSGRQFSNSRSEMNVSTLELGDSALYLCASSLGTGAREKLFFGSGTQLSVL.

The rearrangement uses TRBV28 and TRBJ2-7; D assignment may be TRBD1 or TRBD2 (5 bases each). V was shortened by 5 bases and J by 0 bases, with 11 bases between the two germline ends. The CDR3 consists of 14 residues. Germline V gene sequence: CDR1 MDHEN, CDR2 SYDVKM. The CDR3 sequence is CASSRGPLSYEQYF. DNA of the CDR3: TGTGCCAGCAGTCGGGGCCCCCTCTCCTACGAGCAGTACTTC.

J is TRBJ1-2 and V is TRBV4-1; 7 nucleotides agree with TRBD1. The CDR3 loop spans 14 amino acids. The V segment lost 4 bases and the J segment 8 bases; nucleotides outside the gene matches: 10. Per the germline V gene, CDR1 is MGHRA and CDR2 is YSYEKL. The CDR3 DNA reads TGCGCCAGCAGCCGGCCAGGGGGATGGAACGGCTACACCTTC. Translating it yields CASSRPGGWNGYTF.

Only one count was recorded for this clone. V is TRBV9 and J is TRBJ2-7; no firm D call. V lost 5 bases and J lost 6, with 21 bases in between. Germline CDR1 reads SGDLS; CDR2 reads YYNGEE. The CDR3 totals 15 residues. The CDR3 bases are TGTGCCAGCAGTGGGGTTCCCTCCCGGACGGGCGAGCAGTACTTC. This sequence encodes CASSGVPSRTGEQYF.

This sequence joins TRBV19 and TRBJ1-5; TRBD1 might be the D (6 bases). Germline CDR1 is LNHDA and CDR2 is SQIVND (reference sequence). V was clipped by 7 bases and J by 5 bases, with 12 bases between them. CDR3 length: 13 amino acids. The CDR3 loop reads CASNGTPYQPQHF. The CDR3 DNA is TGTGCCAGTAACGGGACACCGTATCAGCCCCAGCATTTT.

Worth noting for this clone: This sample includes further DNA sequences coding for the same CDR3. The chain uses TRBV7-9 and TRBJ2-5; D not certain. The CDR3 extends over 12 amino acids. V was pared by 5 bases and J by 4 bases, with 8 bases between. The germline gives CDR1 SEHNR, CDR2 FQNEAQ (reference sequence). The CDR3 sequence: CASSPEGETQYF. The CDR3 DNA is TGTGCCAGCAGCCCAGAAGGAGAGACCCAGTACTTC.